The subject of this entry is one TCR beta chain. As yet, its antigen is unknown. This CDR3 is built from 18 residues. Germline V gene data show CDR1 as SGHNT and CDR2 as YYREEE (reference sequence). Trimming stripped 0 bases from V and 2 bases from J, with 18 bases between. The entry originates in a study of cytomegalovirus exposure and HLA in healthy donors. Primers included in the PCR were 60 Vbeta and 13 Jbeta primers. Data came from immunoSEQ multiplex PCR; TCRdb stores just in-frame clones and leaves some out. This sample has approximately 280,000 clones, with roughly 85% found just once. Study results and limitations: Clonal expansion, a later analysis showed, was greater in HLA-associated TCR beta chains than in equally common others. A later analysis found most CMV-associated TCR beta chains apparently HLA-restricted. In a later analysis, across HLA loci, associated TCR counts were highest for DRB1, lowest for HLA-C. Later genetic work tied a missense DCLRE1C variant to beta-chain V and J trimming.

The V call is TRBV5-4, the J call TRBJ1-3; no firm D call. This TCR was sampled from a man aged 35 to 55 in good health and CMV-seropositive. Specimen: PBMCs. CDR3 nucleotide sequence: TGTGCCAGCAGCTTGGATCTTATGGAGAGTTTGACTGGAAACACCATATATTTT. This codes for CASSLDLMESLTGNTIYF. Looking up the rest from reference TRBV5-4 and TRBJ1-3 gives the full variable domain: ETGVTQSPTHLIKTRGQQVTLRCSSQSGHNTVSWYQQALGQGPQFIFQYYREEENGRGNFPPRFSGLQFPNYSSELNVNALELDDSALYLCASSLDLMESLTGNTIYFGEGSWLTVV.